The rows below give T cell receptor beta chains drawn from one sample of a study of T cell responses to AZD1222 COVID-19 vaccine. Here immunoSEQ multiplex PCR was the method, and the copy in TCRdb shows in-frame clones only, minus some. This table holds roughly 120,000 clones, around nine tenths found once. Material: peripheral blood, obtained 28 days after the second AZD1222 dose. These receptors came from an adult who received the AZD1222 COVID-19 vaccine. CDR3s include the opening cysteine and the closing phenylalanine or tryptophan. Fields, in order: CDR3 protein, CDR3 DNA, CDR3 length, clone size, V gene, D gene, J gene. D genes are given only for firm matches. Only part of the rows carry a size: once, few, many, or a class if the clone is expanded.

CASSLSKGEQYF | TGTGCCAGCAGTTTATCGAAAGGCGAGCAGTACTTC | 12 | NA | TRBV27 | NA | TRBJ2-7
CASSLGTVAYSNQPQHF | TGTGCCAGCAGCTTGGGGACAGTCGCCTATAGCAATCAGCCCCAGCATTTT | 17 | once | TRBV5-6 | NA | TRBJ1-5
CASSLAGGAYGYTF | TGTGCCAGCAGCTTGGCAGGGGGGGCCTATGGCTACACCTTC | 14 | few | TRBV13 | TRBD1 | TRBJ1-2
CASSIRGQGTGNTIYF | TGTGCCAGCAGCATTCGGGGACAGGGGACTGGAAACACCATATATTTT | 16 | few | TRBV9 | TRBD1 | TRBJ1-3
CASSSDFSNQPQHF | TGTGCCAGCAGTTCCGACTTTAGCAATCAGCCCCAGCATTTT | 14 | NA | TRBV28 | NA | TRBJ1-5
CASSPNPREPRGDEQYF | TGTGCCAGCAGCCCCAACCCCAGGGAACCCCGGGGCGACGAGCAGTACTTC | 17 | NA | TRBV14 | NA | TRBJ2-7
CASSFGDWAYTQYF | TGTGCCAGTTCCTTCGGGGATTGGGCGTATACGCAGTATTTT | 14 | NA | TRBV7-2 | NA | TRBJ2-3
CASSFMGLPSTDTQYF | TGTGCCAGCAGCTTCATGGGACTACCTAGCACAGATACGCAGTATTTT | 16 | NA | TRBV7-2 | TRBD2 | TRBJ2-3
CASSYEGPPLYEQYF | TGTGCCAGCAGTTACGAGGGGCCCCCCCTCTACGAGCAGTACTTC | 15 | NA | TRBV6-5 | NA | TRBJ2-7
CASSRGLYNEQFF | TGTGCCAGTAGTCGGGGACTCTACAATGAGCAGTTCTTC | 13 | once | TRBV19 | NA | TRBJ2-1
CASSPGSYNEQFF | TGTGCCAGCAGCCCCGGATCCTACAATGAGCAGTTCTTC | 13 | once | TRBV7-3 | NA | TRBJ2-1
CASTAIRGNQPQHF | TGTGCCAGCACCGCGATAAGGGGCAATCAGCCCCAGCATTTT | 14 | NA | TRBV28 | NA | TRBJ1-5
CSVAGAGWNEKLFF | TGCAGCGTTGCGGGGGCAGGGTGGAATGAAAAACTGTTTTTT | 14 | NA | TRBV29-1 | NA | TRBJ1-4
CASKQGAGGYTF | TGCGCCAGCAAACAGGGGGCTGGAGGCTACACCTTC | 12 | few | TRBV5-1 | TRBD1 | TRBJ1-2
CATGDRGSEKLFF | TGTGCCACTGGGGACAGGGGTTCTGAAAAACTGTTTTTT | 13 | NA | TRBV15 | TRBD1 | TRBJ1-4
CASSESSGWWEQYF | TGCGCCAGCAGTGAGTCGTCAGGGTGGTGGGAGCAGTACTTC | 14 | NA | TRBV10-1 | NA | TRBJ2-7
CASSLVQARLGTDTQYF | TGCGCCAGCAGCTTGGTTCAGGCGCGTCTGGGCACAGATACGCAGTATTTT | 17 | few | TRBV5-1 | NA | TRBJ2-3
CASSINRGQGNSPLHF | TGTGCCAGCAGTATAAACCGGGGACAGGGTAATTCACCCCTCCACTTT | 16 | NA | TRBV27 | TRBD1 | TRBJ1-6
CASSQEGGQISYEQYF | TGTGCCAGCAGCCAAGAAGGCGGACAGATCTCCTACGAGCAGTACTTC | 16 | NA | TRBV3-1/TRBV3-2 | NA | TRBJ2-7
CASSHSDRDTEAFF | TGTGCCAGCAGCCACTCGGACAGAGACACTGAAGCTTTCTTT | 14 | NA | TRBV3-1/TRBV3-2 | NA | TRBJ1-1
CASSLVPKPSGELFF | TGTGCCAGCAGCTTAGTGCCGAAACCGTCCGGGGAGCTGTTTTTT | 15 | NA | TRBV7-2 | NA | TRBJ2-2
CASSPTSGGLYEQYF | TGTGCCAGCAGTCCGACTAGCGGGGGGCTCTACGAGCAGTACTTC | 15 | once | TRBV6-2/TRBV6-3 | TRBD2 | TRBJ2-7
CASSQDRDRRLAPLHF | TGTGCCAGCAGCCAAGATAGGGACCGCCGACTAGCACCCCTCCACTTT | 16 | NA | TRBV3-1/TRBV3-2 | NA | TRBJ1-6
CATSGERGNEQFF | TGTGCCACCTCGGGGGAGAGAGGGAATGAGCAGTTCTTC | 13 | NA | TRBV2 | NA | TRBJ2-1
CASSLGTGTGYGYTF | TGTGCCAGCAGCCTCGGGACAGGGACGGGGTATGGCTACACCTTC | 15 | NA | TRBV5-6 | TRBD1 | TRBJ1-2
CAWSFNYYEQYF | TGTGCCTGGAGTTTCAACTATTACGAGCAGTACTTC | 12 | NA | TRBV30 | NA | TRBJ2-7
CASRPTALQGYTF | TGTGCCAGCAGACCGACGGCTCTCCAGGGCTACACCTTC | 13 | NA | TRBV6-5 | NA | TRBJ1-2
CASSSKFQENTEAFF | TGTGCCAGCAGCTCCAAATTCCAGGAAAACACTGAAGCTTTCTTT | 15 | NA | TRBV7-7 | NA | TRBJ1-1